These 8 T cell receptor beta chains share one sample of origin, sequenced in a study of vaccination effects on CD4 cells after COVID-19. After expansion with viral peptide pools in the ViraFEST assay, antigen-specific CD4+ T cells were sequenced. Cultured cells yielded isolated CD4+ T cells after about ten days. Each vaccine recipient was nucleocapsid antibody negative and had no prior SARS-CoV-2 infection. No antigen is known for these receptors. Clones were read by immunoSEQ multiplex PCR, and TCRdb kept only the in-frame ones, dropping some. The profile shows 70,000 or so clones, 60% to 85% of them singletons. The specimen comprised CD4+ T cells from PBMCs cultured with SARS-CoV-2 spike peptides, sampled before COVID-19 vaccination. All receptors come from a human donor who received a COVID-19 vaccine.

In DNA, the CDR3 is TGCGCCAGCAGCCCCCGGGGGGGTTCGGCCCAAGAGACCCAGTACTTC. This encodes CASSPRGGSAQETQYF. The rearrangement uses TRBV4-1 and TRBJ2-5; 8 bases align to TRBD2. Germline assignment: CDR1 MGHRA and CDR2 YSYEKL. The V gene end was trimmed by 4 bases and the J gene end by 1 base; junction bases not matched to a gene: 8. There are 16 residues in the CDR3.

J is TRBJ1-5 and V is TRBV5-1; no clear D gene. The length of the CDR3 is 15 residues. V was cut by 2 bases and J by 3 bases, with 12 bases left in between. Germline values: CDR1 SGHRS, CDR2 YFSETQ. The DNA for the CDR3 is TGCGCCAGCAGCTTCACAGTCGGAGACAATCAGCCCCAGCATTTT. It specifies CASSFTVGDNQPQHF.

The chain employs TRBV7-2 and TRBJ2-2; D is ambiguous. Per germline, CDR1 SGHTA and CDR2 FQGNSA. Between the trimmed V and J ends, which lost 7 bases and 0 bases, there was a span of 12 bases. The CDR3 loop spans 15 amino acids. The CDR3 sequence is CASNLNGPNTGELFF. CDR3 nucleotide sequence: TGTGCCAGCAACCTAAACGGCCCGAACACCGGGGAGCTGTTTTTT.

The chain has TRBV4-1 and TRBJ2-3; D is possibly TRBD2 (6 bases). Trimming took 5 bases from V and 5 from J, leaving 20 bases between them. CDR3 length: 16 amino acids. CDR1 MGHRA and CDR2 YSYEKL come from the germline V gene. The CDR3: CASSTRRGSVIDTQYF. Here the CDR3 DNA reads TGCGCCAGCAGCACCCGCCGGGGGTCAGTCATAGATACGCAGTATTTT.

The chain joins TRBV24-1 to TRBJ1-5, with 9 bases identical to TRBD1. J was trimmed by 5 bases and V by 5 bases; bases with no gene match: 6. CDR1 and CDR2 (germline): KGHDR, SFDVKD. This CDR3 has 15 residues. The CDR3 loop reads CATSAADRGHQPQHF. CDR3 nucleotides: TGTGCCACCAGTGCCGCGGACAGGGGCCATCAGCCCCAGCATTTT.

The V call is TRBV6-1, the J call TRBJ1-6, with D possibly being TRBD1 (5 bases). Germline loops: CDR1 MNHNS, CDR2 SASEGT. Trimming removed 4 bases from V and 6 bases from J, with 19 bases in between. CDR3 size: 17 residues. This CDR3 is CASSVRSEGRGNSPLHF. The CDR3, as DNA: TGTGCCAGCAGTGTCCGATCGGAGGGGAGGGGTAATTCACCCCTCCACTTT.

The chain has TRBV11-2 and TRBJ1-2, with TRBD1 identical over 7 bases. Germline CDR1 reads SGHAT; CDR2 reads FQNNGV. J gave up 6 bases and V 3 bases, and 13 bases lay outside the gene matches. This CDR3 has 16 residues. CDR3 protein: CASSFNGQAGIHGYTF. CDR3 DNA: TGTGCCAGCAGCTTCAACGGACAGGCGGGTATCCATGGCTACACCTTC.

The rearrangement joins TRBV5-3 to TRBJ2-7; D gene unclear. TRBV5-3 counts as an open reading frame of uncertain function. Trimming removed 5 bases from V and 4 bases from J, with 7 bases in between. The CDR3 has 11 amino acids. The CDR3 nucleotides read TGTGCCAGAAGTCCACAATACGAGCAGTACGTC. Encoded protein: CARSPQYEQYV.